This paragraph covers one TCR beta chain sequence. This sample was taken from a study of shared clonotypes between healthy human individuals. With 7 bases removed from V and 0 bases from J, the gap between germline ends came to 10 bases. The V gene's germline CDR1 is LNHDA and CDR2 SQIVND (reference sequence). This CDR3 region has 13 residues. Naivety among CD8 cells was defined by CD45RO negativity and positive CCR7 selection, thereby excluding terminally differentiated effector memory CD45RA+ cells. The repertoire was sequenced with immunoSEQ multiplex PCR; TCRdb's copy has only in-frame clones and lacks some. The profile shows roughly 2,000,000 clones, about 94% of them singletons.

This clonotype originated in a man between 18 and 29 years old in good health. Some clones in this sample may be carry-over from other donors' samples. J is TRBJ2-7 and V is TRBV19; D gene uncertain. Specimen: naive CD8+ T cells from PBMCs. The CDR3 sequence: CASKIPGSYEQYF. In DNA, the CDR3 is TGTGCCAGTAAGATCCCGGGCTCCTACGAGCAGTACTTC.